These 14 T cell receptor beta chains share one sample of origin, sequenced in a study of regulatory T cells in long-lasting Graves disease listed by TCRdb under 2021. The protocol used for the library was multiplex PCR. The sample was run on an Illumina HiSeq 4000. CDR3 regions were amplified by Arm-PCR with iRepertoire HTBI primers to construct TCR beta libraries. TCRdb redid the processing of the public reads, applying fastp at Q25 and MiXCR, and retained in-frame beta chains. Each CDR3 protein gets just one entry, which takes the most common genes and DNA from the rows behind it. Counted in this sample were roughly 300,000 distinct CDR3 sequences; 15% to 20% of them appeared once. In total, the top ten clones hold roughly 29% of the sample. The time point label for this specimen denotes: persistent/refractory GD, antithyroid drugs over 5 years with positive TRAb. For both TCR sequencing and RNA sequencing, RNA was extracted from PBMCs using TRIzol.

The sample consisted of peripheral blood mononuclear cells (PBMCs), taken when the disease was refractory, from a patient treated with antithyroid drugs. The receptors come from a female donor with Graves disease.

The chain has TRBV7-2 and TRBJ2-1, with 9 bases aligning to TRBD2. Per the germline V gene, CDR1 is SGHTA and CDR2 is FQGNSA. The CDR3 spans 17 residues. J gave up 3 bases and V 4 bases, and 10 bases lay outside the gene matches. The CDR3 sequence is CASSSTRGGAFYNEQFF. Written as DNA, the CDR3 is TGTGCCAGCAGCTCGACTCGCGGGGGGGCTTTCTACAATGAGCAGTTCTTC.

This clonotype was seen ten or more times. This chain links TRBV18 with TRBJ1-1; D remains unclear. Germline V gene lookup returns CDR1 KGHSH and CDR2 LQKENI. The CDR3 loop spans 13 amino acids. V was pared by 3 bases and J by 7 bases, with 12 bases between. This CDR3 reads CASSPLDKLEAFF. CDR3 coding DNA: TGTGCCAGCTCACCCCTCGACAAACTTGAAGCTTTCTTT.

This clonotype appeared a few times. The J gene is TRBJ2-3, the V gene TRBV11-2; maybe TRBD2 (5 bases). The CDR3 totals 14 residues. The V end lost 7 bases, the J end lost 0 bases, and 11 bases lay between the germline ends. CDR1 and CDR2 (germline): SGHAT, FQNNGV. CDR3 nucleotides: TGTGCCAGCAACGAGGGTGGTAGCACAGATACGCAGTATTTT. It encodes CASNEGGSTDTQYF.

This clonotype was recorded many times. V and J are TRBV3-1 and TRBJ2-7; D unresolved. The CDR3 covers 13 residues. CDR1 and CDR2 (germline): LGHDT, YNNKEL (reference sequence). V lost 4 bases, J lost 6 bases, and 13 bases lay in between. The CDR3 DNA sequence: TGTGCCAGCAGCCTATCCGTCCGCTCCGAGCAGTACTTC. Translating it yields CASSLSVRSEQYF.

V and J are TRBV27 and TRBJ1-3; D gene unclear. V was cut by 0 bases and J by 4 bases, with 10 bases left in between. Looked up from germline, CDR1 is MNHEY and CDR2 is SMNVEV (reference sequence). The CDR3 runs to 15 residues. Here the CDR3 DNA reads TGTGCCAGCAGTTTATCTCGGGGAATGGGAAACACCATATATTTT. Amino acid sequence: CASSLSRGMGNTIYF.

The CDR3 here is CASSQGQGDNQPQHF. The CDR3 DNA is TGCGCCAGCAGCCAAGGACAGGGGGACAATCAGCCCCAGCATTTT. The chain links TRBV4-1 to TRBJ1-5; 9 bases align to TRBD1. Germline V gives CDR1 MGHRA, CDR2 YSYEKL. The CDR3 covers 15 residues. V shed 1 base, J shed 3 bases, and the junction held 1 base outside the gene matches.

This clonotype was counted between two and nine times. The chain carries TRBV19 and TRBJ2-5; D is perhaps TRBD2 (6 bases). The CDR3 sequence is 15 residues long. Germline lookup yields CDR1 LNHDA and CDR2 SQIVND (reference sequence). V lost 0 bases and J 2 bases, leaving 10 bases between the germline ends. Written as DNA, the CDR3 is TGTGCCAGTAGTATAGATCTCCTAGCGCAAGAGACCCAGTACTTC. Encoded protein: CASSIDLLAQETQYF. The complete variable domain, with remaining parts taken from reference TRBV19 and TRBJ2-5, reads DGGITQSPKYLFRKEGQNVTLSCEQNLNHDAMYWYRQDPGQGLRLIYYSQIVNDFQKGDIAEGYSVSREKKESFPLTVTSAQKNPTAFYLCASSIDLLAQETQYFGPGTRLLVL.

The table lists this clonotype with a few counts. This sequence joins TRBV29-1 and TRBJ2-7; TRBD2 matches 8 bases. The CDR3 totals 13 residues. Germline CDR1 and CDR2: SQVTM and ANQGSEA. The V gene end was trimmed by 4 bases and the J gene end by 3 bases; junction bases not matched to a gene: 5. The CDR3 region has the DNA TGCAGCGTTGCCCCCCTAGCGGGCTACGAGCAGTACTTC. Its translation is CSVAPLAGYEQYF.

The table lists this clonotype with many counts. The CDR3, as DNA: TGTGCCAGCCGACTAGCGGGGGGCCGGGAGACCCAGTACTTC. Its protein product is CASRLAGGRETQYF. V and J are TRBV6-1 and TRBJ2-5, with 13 bases fitting TRBD2. V trimming: 8 bases; J trimming: 5 bases; junction bases outside the gene matches: 5. The germline CDR1 and CDR2 sequences are MNHNS and SASEGT. This CDR3 has 14 residues.

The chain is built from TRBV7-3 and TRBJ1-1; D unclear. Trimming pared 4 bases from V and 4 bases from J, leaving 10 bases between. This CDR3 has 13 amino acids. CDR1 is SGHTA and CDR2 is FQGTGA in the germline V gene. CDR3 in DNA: TGTGCCAGCAGCTCAGACCTCGCCACTGAAGCTTTCTTT. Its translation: CASSSDLATEAFF.

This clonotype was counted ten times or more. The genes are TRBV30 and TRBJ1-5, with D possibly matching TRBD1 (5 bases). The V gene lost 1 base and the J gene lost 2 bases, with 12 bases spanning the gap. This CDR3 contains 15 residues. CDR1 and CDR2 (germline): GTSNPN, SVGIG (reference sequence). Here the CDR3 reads CAWSGGMGGNQPQHF. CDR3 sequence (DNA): TGTGCCTGGAGTGGGGGTATGGGGGGCAATCAGCCCCAGCATTTT.

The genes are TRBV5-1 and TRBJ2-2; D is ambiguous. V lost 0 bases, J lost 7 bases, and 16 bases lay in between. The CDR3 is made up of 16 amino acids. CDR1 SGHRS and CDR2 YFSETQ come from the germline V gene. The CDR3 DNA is TGCGCCAGCAGCTTGGAAGTTAGCCCCCAGGTCGGGGAGCTGTTTTTT. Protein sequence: CASSLEVSPQVGELFF.

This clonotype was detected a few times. The CDR3 here is CASSSPDRHSTIFYTF. The CDR3 DNA reads TGTGCCAGCAGCTCGCCCGACAGGCACTCAACTATATTCTACACCTTC. This chain links TRBV7-8 with TRBJ1-2, with D tentatively TRBD1 (6 bases). The V gene lost 4 bases and the J gene lost 10 bases, with 25 bases spanning the gap. From germline, CDR1 is SGHVS and CDR2 FQNEAQ. This CDR3 comprises 16 residues. Filled out from reference TRBV7-8 and TRBJ1-2, the complete variable domain reads GAGVSQSPRYKVAKRGQDVALRCDPISGHVSLFWYQQALGQGPEFLTYFQNEAQLDKSGLPSDRFFAERPEGSVSTLKIQRTQQEDSAVYLCASSSPDRHSTIFYTFGSGTRLTVV.

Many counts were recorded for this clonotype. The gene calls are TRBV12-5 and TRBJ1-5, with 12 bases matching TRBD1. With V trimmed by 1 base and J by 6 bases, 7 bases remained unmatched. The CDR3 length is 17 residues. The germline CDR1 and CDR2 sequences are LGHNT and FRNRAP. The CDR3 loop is CASGLDVGQGAIQPQHF. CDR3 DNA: TGTGCTAGTGGTTTGGACGTGGGACAGGGGGCTATTCAGCCCCAGCATTTT. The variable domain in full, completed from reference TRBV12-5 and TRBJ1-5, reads DARVTQTPRHKVTEMGQEVTMRCQPILGHNTVFWYRQTMMQGLELLAYFRNRAPLDDSGMPKDRFSAEMPDATLATLKIQPSEPRDSAVYFCASGLDVGQGAIQPQHFGDGTRLSIL.